This TCR beta chain was retrieved from a study of T cell responses to AZD1222 COVID-19 vaccine. The CDR3 runs to 14 residues. Germline V gene data show CDR1 as LNHDA and CDR2 as SQIVND (reference sequence). Trimming removed 9 bases from V and 3 bases from J, with 15 bases in between. Sequencing used immunoSEQ multiplex PCR; TCRdb keeps in-frame clones, though not all of them. The repertoire includes nearly 110,000 clones, approximately 90% of them detected once, and around 4.3% sits in the top ten. Note on this clone: Its antigen remains unknown.

Whole-study results and caveats: The donors showed a predominance of white British ancestry and of females, with possible underestimation of clonal diversity.

Sequences were derived from peripheral blood, sampled on day 0 of AZD1222 vaccination. The chain is built from TRBV19 and TRBJ1-3, with no clear D. This TCR came from an adult in good health. For the CDR3, the DNA is TGTGCCAGCCGTGGCCCGCTGGATGGAAACACCATATATTTT. It translates to CASRGPLDGNTIYF.